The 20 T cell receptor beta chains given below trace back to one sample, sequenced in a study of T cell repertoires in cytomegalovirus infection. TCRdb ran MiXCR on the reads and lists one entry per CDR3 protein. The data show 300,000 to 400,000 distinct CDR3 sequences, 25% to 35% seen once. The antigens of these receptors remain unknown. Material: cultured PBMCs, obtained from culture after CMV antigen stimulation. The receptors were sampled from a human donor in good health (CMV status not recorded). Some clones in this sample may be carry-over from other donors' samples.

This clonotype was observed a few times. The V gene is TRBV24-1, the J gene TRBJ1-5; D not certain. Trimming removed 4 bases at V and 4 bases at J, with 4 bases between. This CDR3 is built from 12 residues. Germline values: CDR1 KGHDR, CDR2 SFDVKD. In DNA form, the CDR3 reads TGTGCCACCAGTGAAGGAAATCAGCCCCAGCATTTT. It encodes CATSEGNQPQHF.

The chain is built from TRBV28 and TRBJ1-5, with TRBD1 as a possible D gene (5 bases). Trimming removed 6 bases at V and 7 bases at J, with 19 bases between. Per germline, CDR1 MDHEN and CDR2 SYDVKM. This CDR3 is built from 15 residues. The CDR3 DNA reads TGTGCCAGCAGCTCCAGAGGGGCGCGTGGCCAGCCCCAGCATTTT. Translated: CASSSRGARGQPQHF.

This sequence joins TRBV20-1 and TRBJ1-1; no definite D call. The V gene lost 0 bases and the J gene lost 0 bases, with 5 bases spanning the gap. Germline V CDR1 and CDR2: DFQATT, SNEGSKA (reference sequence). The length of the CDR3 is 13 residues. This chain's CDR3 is CSARDPLNTEAFF. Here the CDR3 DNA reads TGCAGTGCTAGAGATCCCCTGAACACTGAAGCTTTCTTT.

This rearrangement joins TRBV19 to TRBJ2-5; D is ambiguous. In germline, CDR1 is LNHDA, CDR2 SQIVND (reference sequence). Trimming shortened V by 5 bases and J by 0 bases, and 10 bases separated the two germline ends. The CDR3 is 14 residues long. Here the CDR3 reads CASSPLEHQETQYF. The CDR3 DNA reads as TGTGCCAGTAGTCCCCTGGAACACCAAGAGACCCAGTACTTC.

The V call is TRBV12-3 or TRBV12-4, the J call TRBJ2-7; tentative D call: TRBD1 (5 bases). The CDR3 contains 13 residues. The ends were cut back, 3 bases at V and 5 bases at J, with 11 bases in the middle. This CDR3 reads CASSLGLGDEQYF. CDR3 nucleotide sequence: TGTGCCAGCAGTTTGGGGCTAGGGGACGAGCAGTACTTC.

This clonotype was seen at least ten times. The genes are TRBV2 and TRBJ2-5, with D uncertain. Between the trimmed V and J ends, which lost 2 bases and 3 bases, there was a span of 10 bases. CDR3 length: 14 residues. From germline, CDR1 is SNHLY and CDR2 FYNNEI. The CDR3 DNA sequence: TGTGCCAGCAGTGAATGGGCCTCGGAAGAGACCCAGTACTTC. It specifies CASSEWASEETQYF.

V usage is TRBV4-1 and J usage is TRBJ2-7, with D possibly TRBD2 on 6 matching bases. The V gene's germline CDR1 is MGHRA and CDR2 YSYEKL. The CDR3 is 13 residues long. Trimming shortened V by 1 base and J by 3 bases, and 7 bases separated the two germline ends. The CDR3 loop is CASSQAGDYEQYF. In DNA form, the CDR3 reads TGCGCCAGCAGCCAAGCGGGGGACTACGAGCAGTACTTC.

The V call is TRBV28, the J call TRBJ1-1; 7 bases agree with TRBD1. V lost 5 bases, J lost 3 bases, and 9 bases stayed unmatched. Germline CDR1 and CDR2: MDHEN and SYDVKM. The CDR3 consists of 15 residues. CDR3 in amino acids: CASSPRGQKYTEAFF. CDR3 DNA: TGTGCCAGCAGTCCCCGGGGACAGAAATACACTGAAGCTTTCTTT.

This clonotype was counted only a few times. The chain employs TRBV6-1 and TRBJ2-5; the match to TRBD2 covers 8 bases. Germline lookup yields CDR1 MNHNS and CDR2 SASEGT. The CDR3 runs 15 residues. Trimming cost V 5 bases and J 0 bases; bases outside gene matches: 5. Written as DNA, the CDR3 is TGTGCCAGCAGTCGGGAGGGAGTGTACCAAGAGACCCAGTACTTC. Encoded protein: CASSREGVYQETQYF.

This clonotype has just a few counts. Here the CDR3 reads CASSLMRDSLGETQYF. CDR3 coding DNA: TGTGCCAGCAGCTTGATGCGGGACAGCTTGGGGGAGACCCAGTACTTC. The chain uses TRBV5-6 and TRBJ2-5; maybe TRBD1 (7 bases). Germline CDR1 and CDR2: SGHDT and YYEEEE. Trimming stripped 1 base from V and 5 bases from J, with 18 bases between. The CDR3 is 16 amino acids.

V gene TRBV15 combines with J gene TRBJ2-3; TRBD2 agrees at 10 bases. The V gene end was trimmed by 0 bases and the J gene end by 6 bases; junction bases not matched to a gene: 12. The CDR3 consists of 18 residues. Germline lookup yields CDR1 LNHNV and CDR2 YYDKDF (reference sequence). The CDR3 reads CATSRDYLERGGWDTQYF. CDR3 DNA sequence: TGTGCCACCAGCAGAGACTACCTCGAGCGGGGGGGTTGGGATACGCAGTATTTT.

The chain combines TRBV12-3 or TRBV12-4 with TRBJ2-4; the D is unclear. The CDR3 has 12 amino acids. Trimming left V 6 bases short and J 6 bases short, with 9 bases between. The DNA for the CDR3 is TGTGCCAGCAGCCCCCTTCGAAACATTCAGTACTTC. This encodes CASSPLRNIQYF.

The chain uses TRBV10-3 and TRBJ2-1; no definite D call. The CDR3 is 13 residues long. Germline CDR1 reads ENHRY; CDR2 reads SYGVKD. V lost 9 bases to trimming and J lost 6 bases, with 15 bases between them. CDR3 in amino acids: CAIRPSPSNEQFF. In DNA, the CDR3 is TGTGCCATACGCCCCTCCCCGAGCAATGAGCAGTTCTTC.

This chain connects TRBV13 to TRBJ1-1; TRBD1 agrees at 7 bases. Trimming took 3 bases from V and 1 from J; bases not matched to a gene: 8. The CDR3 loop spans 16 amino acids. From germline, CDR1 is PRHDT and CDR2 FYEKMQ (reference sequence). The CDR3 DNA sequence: TGTGCCAGCAGCTTTAACCCAGGGACAGCGAACACTGAAGCTTTCTTT. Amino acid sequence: CASSFNPGTANTEAFF. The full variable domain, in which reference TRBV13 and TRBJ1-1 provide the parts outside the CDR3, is AAGVIQSPRHLIKEKRETATLKCYPIPRHDTVYWYQQGPGQDPQFLISFYEKMQSDKGSIPDRFSAQQFSDYHSELNMSSLELGDSALYFCASSFNPGTANTEAFFGQGTRLTVV.

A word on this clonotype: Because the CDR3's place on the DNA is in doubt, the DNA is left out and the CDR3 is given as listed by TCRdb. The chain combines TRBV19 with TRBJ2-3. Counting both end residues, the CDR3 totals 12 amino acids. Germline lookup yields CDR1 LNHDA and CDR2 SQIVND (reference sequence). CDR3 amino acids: CASSTSGDTQYF.

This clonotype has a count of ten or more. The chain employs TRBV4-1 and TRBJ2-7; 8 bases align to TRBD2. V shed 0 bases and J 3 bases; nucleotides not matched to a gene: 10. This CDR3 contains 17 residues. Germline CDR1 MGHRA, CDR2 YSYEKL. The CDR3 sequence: CASSQDRGGAGRYEQYF. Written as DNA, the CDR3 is TGCGCCAGCAGCCAAGATCGGGGGGGCGCAGGCCGCTACGAGCAGTACTTC.

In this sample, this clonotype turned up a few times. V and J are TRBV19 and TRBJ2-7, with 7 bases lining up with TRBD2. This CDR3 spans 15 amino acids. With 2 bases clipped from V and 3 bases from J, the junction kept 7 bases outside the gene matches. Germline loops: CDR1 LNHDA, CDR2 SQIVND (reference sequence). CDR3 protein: CASSIMRGKNYEQYF. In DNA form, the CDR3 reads TGTGCCAGTAGTATAATGCGGGGGAAAAACTACGAGCAGTACTTC.

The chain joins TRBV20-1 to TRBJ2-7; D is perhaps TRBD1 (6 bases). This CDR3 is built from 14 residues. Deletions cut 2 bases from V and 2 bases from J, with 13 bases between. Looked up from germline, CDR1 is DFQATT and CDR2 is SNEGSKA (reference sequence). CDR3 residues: CSARTFTGTYEQYF. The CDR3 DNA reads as TGCAGTGCTAGAACTTTCACAGGGACCTACGAGCAGTACTTC.

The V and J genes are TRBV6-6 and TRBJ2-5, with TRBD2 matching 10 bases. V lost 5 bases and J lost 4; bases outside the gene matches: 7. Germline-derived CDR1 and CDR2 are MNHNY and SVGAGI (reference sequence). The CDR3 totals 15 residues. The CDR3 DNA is TGTGCCAGCAGTAATCCAGCGGGAGGGGTAGAGACCCAGTACTTC. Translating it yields CASSNPAGGVETQYF.

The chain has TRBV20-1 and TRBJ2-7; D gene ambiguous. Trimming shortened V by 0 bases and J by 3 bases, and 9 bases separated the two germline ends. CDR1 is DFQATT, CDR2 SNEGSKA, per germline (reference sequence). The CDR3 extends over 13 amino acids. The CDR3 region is CSARDSPGYEQYF. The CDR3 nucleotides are TGCAGTGCTAGAGATTCACCCGGCTACGAGCAGTACTTC.